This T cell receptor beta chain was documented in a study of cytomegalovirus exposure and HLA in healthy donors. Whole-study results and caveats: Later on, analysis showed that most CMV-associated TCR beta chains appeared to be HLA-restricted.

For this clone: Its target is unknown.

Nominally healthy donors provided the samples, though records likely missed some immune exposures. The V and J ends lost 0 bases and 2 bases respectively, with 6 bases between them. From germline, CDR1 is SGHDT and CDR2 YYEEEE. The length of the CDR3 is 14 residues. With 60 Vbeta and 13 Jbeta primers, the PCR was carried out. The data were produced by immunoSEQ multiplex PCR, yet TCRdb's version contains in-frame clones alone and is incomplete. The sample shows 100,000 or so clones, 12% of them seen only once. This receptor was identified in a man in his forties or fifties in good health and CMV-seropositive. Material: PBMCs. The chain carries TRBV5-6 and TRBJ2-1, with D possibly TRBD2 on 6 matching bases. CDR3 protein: CASSLGTTYNEQFF. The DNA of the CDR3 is TGTGCCAGCAGCTTGGGGACTACCTACAATGAGCAGTTCTTC.